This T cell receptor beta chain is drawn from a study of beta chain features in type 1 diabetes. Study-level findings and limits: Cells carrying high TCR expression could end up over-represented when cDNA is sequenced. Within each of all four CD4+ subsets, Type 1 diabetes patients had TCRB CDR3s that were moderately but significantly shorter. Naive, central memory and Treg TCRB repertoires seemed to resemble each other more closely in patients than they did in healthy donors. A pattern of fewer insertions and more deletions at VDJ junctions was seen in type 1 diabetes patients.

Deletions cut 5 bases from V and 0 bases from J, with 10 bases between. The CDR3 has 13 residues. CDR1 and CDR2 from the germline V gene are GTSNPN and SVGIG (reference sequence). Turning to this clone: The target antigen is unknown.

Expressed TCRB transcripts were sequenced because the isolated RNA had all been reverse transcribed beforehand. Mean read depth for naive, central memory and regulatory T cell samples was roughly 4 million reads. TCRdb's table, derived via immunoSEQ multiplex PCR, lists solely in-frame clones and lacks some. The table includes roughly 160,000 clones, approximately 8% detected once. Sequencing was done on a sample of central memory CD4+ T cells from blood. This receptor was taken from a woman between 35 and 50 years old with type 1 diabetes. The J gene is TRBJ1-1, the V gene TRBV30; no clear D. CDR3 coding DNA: TGTGCCTGGTGGAAGGAGCTGAACACTGAAGCTTTCTTT. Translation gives CAWWKELNTEAFF.